The present TCR beta chain was sequenced within a study of CXCR3-negative and CXCR3-positive naive CD8 T cells. This CDR3 region has 14 residues. Germline-derived CDR1 and CDR2 are SQVTM and ANQGSEA. The authors prepared UMI-labeled TRB cDNA libraries by 5' RACE. TCRdb reprocessed the 5' RACE reads and keeps a single row for each CDR3 protein, giving no DNA. The sample table includes about 130,000 distinct CDR3 sequences. The chain joins TRBV29-1 to TRBJ2-1; there is no DNA to check the TCRdb D call of TRBD1. What was sequenced was naive CXCR3- CD8+ T cells from blood. As for subset: CD45RO-CCR7+CD27+CD95- naive CD8+ T cells lacking CXCR3 (TNR3-). This TCR was sampled from a human donor in good health. Some clones in this sample may be carry-over from other donors' samples. CDR3 region: CSVETDRAYNEQFF.